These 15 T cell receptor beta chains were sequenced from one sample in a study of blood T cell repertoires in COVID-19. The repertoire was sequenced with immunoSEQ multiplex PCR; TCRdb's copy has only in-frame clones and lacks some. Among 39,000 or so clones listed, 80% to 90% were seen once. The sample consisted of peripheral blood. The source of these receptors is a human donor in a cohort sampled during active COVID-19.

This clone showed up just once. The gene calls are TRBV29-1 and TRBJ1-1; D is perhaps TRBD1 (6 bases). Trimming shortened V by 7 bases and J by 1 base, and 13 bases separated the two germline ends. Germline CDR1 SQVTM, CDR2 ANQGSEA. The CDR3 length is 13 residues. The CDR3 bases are TGCAGCGCGTTCACAGGGAGGAACACTGAAGCTTTCTTT. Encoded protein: CSAFTGRNTEAFF.

Written as DNA, the CDR3 is TGCGCTGGAGGTCGGGGGTACCCATGGAACACTGAAGCTTTCTTT. Protein product: CAGGRGYPWNTEAFF. The chain carries TRBV23-1 and TRBJ1-1, with a weak D call TRBD1 (5 bases). TRBV23-1 counts as an open reading frame of uncertain function. CDR3 size: 15 residues.

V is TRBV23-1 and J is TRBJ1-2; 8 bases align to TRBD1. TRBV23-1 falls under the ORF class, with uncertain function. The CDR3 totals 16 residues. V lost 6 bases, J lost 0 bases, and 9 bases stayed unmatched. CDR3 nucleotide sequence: TGCGCCAGCAGAGACAGGGGAGATGGCCCTAACTATGGCTACACCTTC. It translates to CASRDRGDGPNYGYTF.

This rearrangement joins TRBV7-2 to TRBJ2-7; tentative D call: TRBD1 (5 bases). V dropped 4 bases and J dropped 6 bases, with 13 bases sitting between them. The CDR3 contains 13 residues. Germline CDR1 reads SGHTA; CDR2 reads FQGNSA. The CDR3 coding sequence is TGTGCCAGCAGCTCGGACAATAGCCGCGAGCAGTACTTC. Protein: CASSSDNSREQYF.

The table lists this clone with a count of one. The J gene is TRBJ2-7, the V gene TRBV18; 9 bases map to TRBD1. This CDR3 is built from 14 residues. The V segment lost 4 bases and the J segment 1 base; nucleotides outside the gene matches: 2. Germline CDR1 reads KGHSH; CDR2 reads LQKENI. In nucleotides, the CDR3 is TGTGCCAGCTCACTGGGACAGGGATCCTACGAGCAGTACTTC. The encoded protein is CASSLGQGSYEQYF.

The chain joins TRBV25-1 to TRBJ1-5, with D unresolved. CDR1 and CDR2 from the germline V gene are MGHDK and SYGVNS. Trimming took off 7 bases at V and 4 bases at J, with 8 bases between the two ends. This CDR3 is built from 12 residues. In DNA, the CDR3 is TGTGCCAGCACGACGGGAAATCAGCCCCAGCATTTT. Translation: CASTTGNQPQHF.

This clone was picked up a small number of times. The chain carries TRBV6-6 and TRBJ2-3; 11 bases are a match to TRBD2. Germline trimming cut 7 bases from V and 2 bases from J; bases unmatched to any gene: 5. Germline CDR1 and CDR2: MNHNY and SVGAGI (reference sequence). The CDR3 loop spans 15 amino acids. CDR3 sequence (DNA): TGTGCCAGCAAACTAGCGGGAGATCACACAGATACGCAGTATTTT. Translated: CASKLAGDHTDTQYF.

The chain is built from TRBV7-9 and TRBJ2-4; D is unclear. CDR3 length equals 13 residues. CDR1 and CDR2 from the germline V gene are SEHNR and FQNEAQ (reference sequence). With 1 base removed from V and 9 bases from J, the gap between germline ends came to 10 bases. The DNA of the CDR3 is TGTGCCAGCAGCTTAGTCGAACAATTCATTCAGTACTTC. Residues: CASSLVEQFIQYF.

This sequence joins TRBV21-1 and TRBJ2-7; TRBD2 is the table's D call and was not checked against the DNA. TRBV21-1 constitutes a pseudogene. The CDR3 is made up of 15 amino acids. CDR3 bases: TGTGCCAGCAGCGGCCGTTGGAGGGCCTCCTACGAGCAGTACTTC. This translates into CASSGRWRASYEQYF.

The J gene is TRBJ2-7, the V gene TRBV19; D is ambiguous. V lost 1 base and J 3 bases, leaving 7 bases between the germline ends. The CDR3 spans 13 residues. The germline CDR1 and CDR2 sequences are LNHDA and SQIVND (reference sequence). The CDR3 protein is CASSIGFSYEQYF. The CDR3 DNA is TGTGCCAGTAGTATAGGTTTCAGCTACGAGCAGTACTTC. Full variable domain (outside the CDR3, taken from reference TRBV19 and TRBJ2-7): DGGITQSPKYLFRKEGQNVTLSCEQNLNHDAMYWYRQDPGQGLRLIYYSQIVNDFQKGDIAEGYSVSREKKESFPLTVTSAQKNPTAFYLCASSIGFSYEQYFGPGTRLTVT.

The CDR3 protein is CASNKWGGSDEQFF. CDR3 DNA sequence: TGTGCCAGCAACAAATGGGGCGGGAGCGATGAGCAGTTCTTC. The chain is built from TRBV27 and TRBJ2-1, with TRBD2 identical over 7 bases. The CDR3 runs 14 residues. The germline V gene encodes CDR1 MNHEY and CDR2 SMNVEV (reference sequence). V lost 7 bases and J lost 8; bases outside the gene matches: 11.

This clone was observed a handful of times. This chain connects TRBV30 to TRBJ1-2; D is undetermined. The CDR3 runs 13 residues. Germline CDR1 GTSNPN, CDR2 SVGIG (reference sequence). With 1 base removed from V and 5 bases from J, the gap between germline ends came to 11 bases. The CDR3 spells CAWSAARQYGYTF. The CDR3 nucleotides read TGTGCCTGGAGTGCCGCGAGGCAATATGGCTACACCTTC.

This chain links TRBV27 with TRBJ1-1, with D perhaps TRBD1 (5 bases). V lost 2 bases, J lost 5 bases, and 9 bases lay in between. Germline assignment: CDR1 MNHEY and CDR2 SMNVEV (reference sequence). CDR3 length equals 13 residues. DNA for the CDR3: TGTGCCAGCAGTTTACTGGGGGGGACTGAAGCTTTCTTT. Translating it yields CASSLLGGTEAFF.

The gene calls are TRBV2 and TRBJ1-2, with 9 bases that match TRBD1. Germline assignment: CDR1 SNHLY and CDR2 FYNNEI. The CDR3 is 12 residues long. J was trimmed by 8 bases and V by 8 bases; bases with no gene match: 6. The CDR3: CASQGTGLGYTF. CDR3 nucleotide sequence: TGTGCCAGCCAAGGGACAGGGTTAGGCTACACCTTC.

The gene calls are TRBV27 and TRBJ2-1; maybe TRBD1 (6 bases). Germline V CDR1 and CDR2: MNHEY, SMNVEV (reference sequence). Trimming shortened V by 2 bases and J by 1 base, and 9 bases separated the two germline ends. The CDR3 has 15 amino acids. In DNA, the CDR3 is TGTGCCAGCAGTTTAGGGACACCGTCCTACAATGAGCAGTTCTTC. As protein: CASSLGTPSYNEQFF.